This T cell receptor beta chain was documented in a study of blood T cell repertoires in COVID-19. Study-level background: Researchers got acute and convalescent COVID-19 samples from the United States, Italy and Spain. T cells, B-cell-depleted T cells, or PBMCs supplied cDNA or gDNA.

In the study's own analysis: From reference gene primer amplification, estimates of nucleated cell counts were derived. Sequencing was performed with immunoSEQ multiplex PCR; in TCRdb, only in-frame clones are kept and a portion is missing. V and J calls and clone size are those listed in that table; D and trimming were worked out from the DNA. Of 110,000 to 150,000 clones listed, 75% to 90% are singletons. This CDR3 region has 13 residues. The ends were cut back, 1 base at V and 5 bases at J, with 9 bases in the middle. The germline V gene has CDR1 SGHNT and CDR2 YYREEE (reference sequence). The TCR comes from a human donor in a cohort sampled during active COVID-19. The source material was peripheral blood. This rearrangement joins TRBV5-4 to TRBJ1-1; tentatively, D is TRBD1 (6 bases). This CDR3 reads CASSLTGRTEAFF. CDR3 sequence (DNA): TGTGCCAGCAGCTTGACAGGGCGGACTGAAGCTTTCTTT.